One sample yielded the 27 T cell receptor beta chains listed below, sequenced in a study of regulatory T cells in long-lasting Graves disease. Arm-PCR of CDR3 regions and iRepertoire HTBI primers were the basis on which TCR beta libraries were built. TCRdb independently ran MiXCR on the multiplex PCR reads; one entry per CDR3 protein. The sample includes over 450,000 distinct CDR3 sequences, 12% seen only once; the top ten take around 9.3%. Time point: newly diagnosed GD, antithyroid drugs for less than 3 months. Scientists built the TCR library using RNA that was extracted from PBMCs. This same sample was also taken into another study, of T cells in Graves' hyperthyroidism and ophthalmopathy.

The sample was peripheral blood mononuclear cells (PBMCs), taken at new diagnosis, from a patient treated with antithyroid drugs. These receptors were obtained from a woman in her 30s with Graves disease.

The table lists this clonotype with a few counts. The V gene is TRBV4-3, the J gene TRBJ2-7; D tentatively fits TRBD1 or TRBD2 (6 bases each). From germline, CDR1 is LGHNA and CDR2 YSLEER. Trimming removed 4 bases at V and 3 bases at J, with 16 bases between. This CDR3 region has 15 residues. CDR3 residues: CASSLSFGGGYEQYF. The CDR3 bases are TGCGCCAGCAGCCTAAGTTTCGGGGGCGGCTACGAGCAGTACTTC.

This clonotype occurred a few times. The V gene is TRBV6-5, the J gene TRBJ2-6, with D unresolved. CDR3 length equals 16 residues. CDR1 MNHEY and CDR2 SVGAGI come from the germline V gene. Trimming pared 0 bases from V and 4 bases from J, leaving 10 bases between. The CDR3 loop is CASSYSGFYGANVLTF. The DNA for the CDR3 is TGTGCCAGCAGTTACTCTGGTTTCTACGGGGCCAACGTCCTGACTTTC.

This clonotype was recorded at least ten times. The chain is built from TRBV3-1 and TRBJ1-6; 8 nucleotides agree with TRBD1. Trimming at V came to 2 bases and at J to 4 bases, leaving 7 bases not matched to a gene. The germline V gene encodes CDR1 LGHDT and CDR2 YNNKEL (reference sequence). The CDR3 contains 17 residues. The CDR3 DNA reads TGTGCCAGCAGCCAAAGGGCCGGGACAGGATATAATTCACCCCTCCACTTT. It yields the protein CASSQRAGTGYNSPLHF.

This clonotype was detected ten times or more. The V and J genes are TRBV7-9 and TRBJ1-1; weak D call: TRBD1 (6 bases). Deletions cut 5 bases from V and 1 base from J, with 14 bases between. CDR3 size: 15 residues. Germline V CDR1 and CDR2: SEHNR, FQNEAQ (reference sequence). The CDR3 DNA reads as TGTGCCAGCAGCGGTCAGGGGCGCTGGAACACTGAAGCTTTCTTT. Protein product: CASSGQGRWNTEAFF.

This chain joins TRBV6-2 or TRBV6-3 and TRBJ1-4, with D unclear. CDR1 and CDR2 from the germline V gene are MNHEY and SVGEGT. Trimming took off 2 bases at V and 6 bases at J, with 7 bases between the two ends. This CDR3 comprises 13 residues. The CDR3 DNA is TGTGCCAGCAGTTACAATTCGGATGAAAAACTGTTTTTT. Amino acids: CASSYNSDEKLFF.

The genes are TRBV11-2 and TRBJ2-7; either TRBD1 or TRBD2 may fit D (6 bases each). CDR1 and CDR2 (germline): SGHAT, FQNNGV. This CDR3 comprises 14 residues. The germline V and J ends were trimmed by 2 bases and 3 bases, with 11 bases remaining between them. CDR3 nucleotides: TGTGCCAGCAGCTTATGGGGGGCAAACTACGAGCAGTACTTC. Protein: CASSLWGANYEQYF.

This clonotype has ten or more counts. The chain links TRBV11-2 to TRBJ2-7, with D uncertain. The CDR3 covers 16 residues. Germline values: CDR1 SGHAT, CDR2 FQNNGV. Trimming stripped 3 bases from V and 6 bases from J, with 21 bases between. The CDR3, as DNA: TGTGCCAGCAGCTTTAGGACCCCGAGAGGTTCTCCCGAGCAGTACTTC. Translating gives CASSFRTPRGSPEQYF.

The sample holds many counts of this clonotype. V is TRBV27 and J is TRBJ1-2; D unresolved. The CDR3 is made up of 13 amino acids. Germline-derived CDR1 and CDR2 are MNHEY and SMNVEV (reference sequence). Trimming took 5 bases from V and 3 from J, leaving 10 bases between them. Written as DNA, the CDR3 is TGTGCCAGCAGTCATTCCGGGGACTATGGCTACACCTTC. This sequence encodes CASSHSGDYGYTF.

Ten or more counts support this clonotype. The CDR3 loop reads CSATTGANEQFF. CDR3 DNA sequence: TGCAGTGCCACGACAGGGGCCAATGAGCAGTTCTTC. J is TRBJ2-1 and V is TRBV20-1; 8 bases are a match to TRBD1. In germline, CDR1 is DFQATT, CDR2 SNEGSKA (reference sequence). V shed 6 bases, J shed 6 bases, and the junction held 4 bases outside the gene matches. The CDR3 contains 12 residues.

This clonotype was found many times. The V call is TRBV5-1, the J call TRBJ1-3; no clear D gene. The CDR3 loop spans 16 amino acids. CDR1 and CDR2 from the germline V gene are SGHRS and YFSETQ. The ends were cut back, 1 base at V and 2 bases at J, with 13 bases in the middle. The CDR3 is CASSLSDAYTGNTIYF. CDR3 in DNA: TGCGCCAGCAGCTTGTCGGACGCCTATACTGGAAACACCATATATTTT. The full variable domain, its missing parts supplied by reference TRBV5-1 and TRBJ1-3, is KAGVTQTPRYLIKTRGQQVTLSCSPISGHRSVSWYQQTPGQGLQFLFEYFSETQRNKGNFPGRFSGRQFSNSRSEMNVSTLELGDSALYLCASSLSDAYTGNTIYFGEGSWLTVV.

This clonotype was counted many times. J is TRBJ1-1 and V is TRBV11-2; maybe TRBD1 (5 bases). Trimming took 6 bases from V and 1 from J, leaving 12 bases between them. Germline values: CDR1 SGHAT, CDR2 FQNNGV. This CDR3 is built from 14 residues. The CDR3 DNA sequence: TGTGCCAGCAGAACCATTGGGACGAACACTGAAGCTTTCTTT. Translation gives CASRTIGTNTEAFF.

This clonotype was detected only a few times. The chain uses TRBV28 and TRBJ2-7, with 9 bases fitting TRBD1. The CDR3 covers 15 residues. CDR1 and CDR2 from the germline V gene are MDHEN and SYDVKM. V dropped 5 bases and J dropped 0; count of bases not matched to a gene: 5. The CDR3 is CASSLGQGFSYEQYF. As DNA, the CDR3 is TGTGCCAGCAGTCTGGGACAGGGATTCTCCTACGAGCAGTACTTC.

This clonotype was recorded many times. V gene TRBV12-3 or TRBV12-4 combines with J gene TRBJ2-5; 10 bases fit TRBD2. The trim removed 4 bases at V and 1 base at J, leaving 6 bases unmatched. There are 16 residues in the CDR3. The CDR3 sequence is CASSSLTSGSQETQYF. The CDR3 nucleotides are TGTGCCAGCAGTTCCCTGACTAGCGGGTCCCAAGAGACCCAGTACTTC.

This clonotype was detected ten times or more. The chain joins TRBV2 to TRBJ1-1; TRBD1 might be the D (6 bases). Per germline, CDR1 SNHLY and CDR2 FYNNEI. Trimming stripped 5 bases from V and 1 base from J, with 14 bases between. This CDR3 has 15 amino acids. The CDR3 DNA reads TGTGCCAGCAGTCAAAGTGGGGGGGCGAACACTGAAGCTTTCTTT. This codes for CASSQSGGANTEAFF.

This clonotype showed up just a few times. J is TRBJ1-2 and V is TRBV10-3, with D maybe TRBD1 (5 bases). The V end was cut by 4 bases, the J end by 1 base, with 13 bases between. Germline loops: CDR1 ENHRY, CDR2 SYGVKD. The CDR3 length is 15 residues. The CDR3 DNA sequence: TGTGCCATCAGTGGCCGACAGAGCAATAACTATGGCTACACCTTC. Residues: CAISGRQSNNYGYTF.

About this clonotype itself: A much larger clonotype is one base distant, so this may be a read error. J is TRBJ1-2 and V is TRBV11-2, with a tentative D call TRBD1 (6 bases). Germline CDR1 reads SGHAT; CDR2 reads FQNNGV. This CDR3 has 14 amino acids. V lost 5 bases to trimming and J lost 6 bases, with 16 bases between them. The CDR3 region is CASSHWDGGHGYTF. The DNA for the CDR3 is TGTGCCAGCAGCCATTGGGACGGGGGCCATGGCTACACCTTC.

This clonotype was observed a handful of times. The CDR3 loop reads CASSLWPDNEQFF. The CDR3 DNA follows: TGTGCCAGCAGCTTGTGGCCCGACAATGAGCAGTTCTTC. This rearrangement joins TRBV5-8 to TRBJ2-1; unclear D gene. CDR1 and CDR2 (germline): SGHTS, YDEGEE. The CDR3 contains 13 residues. With 1 base removed from V and 5 bases from J, the gap between germline ends came to 7 bases.

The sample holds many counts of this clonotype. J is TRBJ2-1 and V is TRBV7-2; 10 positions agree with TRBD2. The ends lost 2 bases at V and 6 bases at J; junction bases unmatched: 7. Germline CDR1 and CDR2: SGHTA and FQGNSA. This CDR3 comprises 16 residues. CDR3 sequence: CASSLRVLAGVNEQFF. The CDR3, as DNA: TGTGCCAGCAGCTTACGGGTTCTAGCGGGAGTCAATGAGCAGTTCTTC.

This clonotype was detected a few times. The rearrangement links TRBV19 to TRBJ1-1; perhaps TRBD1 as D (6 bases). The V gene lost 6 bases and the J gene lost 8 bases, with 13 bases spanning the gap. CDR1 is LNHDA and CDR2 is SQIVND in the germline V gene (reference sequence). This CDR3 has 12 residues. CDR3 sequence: CASRMGAGEAFF. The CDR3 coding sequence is TGTGCCAGTAGAATGGGGGCAGGGGAAGCTTTCTTT. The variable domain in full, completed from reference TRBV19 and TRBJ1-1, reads DGGITQSPKYLFRKEGQNVTLSCEQNLNHDAMYWYRQDPGQGLRLIYYSQIVNDFQKGDIAEGYSVSREKKESFPLTVTSAQKNPTAFYLCASRMGAGEAFFGQGTRLTVV.

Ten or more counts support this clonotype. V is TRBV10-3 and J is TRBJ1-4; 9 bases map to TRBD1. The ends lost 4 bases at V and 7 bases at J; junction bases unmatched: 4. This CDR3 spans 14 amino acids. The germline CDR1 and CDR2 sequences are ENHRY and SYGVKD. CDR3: CAISGDRVGEKLFF. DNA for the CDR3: TGTGCCATCAGTGGGGACAGGGTTGGTGAAAAACTGTTTTTT.

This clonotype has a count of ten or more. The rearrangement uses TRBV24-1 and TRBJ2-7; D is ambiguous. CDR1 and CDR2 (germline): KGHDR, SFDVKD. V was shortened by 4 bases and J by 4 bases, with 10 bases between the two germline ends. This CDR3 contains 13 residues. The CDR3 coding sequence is TGTGCCACCAGTGACGCCGACATATACGAGCAGTACTTC. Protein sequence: CATSDADIYEQYF.

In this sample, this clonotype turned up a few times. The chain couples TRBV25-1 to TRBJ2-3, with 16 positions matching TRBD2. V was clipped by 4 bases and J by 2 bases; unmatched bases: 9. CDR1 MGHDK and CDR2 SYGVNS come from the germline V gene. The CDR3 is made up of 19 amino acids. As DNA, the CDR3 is TGTGCCAGCAGTGGGCCGGGACTAGCGGGAGGGCCTGACACAGATACGCAGTATTTT. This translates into CASSGPGLAGGPDTDTQYF.

The CDR3 protein is CASSLGRGLGNEQFF. The CDR3 nucleotides are TGTGCCAGCAGTTTAGGCAGGGGGCTTGGCAATGAGCAGTTCTTC. The chain couples TRBV12-3 or TRBV12-4 to TRBJ2-1, with TRBD1 matching over 8 bases. The CDR3 covers 15 residues. V gave up 1 base and J gave up 6 bases; unmatched junction bases: 5.

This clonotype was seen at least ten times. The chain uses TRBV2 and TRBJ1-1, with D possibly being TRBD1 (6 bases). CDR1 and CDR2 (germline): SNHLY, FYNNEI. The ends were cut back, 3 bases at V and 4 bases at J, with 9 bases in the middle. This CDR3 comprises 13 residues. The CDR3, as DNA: TGTGCCAGCAGTGAGCGCAGGGGCACTGAAGCTTTCTTT. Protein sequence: CASSERRGTEAFF.

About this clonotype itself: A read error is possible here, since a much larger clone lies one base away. CDR3 sequence: CASSDPRPTTGKGPYNEQFF. In DNA form, the CDR3 reads TGTGCCAGCAGTGATCCTCGCCCCACAACAGGGAAGGGCCCCTACAATGAGCAGTTCTTC. The V gene is TRBV27, the J gene TRBJ2-1; possibly TRBD1 for D (6 bases). Germline V gives CDR1 MNHEY, CDR2 SMNVEV (reference sequence). V lost 5 bases and J 2 bases, leaving 28 bases between the germline ends. This CDR3 region has 20 residues.

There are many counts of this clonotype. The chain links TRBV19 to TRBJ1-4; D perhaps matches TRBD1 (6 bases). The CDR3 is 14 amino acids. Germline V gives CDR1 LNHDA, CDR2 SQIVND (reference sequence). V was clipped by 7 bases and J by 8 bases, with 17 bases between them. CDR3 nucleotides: TGTGCCAGTACCTTCGTCCAGGGGAGAGAAAAACTGTTTTTT. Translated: CASTFVQGREKLFF.

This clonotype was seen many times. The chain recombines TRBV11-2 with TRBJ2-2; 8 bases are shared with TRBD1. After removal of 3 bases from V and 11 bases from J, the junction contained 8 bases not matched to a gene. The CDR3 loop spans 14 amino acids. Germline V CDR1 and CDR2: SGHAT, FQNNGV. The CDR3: CASSFTGGKPELFF. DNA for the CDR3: TGTGCCAGCAGCTTCACAGGGGGGAAGCCAGAGCTGTTTTTT. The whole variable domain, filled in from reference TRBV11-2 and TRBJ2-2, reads EAGVAQSPRYKIIEKRQSVAFWCNPISGHATLYWYQQILGQGPKLLIQFQNNGVVDDSQLPKDRFSAERLKGVDSTLKIQPAKLEDSAVYLCASSFTGGKPELFFGEGSRLTVL.